This T cell receptor (beta chain) was found in a study of a mutant IDH1 vaccine in newly diagnosed glioma. As for the study in general: The first vaccination came 4-6 weeks after radiotherapy alone, or with temozolomide cycles. Previous treatment comprised radiotherapy, temozolomide, or both, mostly both. Visit timing is recorded as week 35 for V12 and week 47 for V13.

Libraries were prepared by immunoSEQ multiplex PCR; TCRdb keeps only in-frame clonotypes and omits some of them. The table lists approximately 56,000 clones, 60% to 80% of them singletons. Study findings and constraints: Alterations occurring in top peripheral T cell clonotypes seemed unrelated to pseudoprogression.

V trimming: 0 bases; J trimming: 4 bases; junction bases outside the gene matches: 8. CDR3 length: 17 residues. Germline-derived CDR1 and CDR2 are MGHRA and YSYEKL. Time point noted: week 47, end of study. Each dose of the vaccine consisted of 300 ug of mutant IDH1 20-mer peptide, with topical imiquimod. Turning to this clone: Its antigen is not known.

The clonotype originates from a man aged 45-65 years with glioma. The chain is built from TRBV4-1 and TRBJ2-1; 8 nucleotides line up with TRBD1. Here the sequenced sample was PBMCs, taken from a glioma patient whose treatment included an IDH1 peptide vaccine. The CDR3 region has the DNA TGCGCCAGCAGCCAAGATCATCTCGGGACAGGTTACAATGAGCAGTTCTTC. Amino acid sequence: CASSQDHLGTGYNEQFF.